The source of this T cell receptor beta chain is a study of early T cells in non-severe SARS-CoV-2 infection. For the study at large: Unsorted whole blood bulk RNA was sequenced, with unpaired chains.

A few counts support this clonotype. What it binds is unknown. Deletions cut 5 bases from V and 4 bases from J, with 14 bases between. Germline values: CDR1 GTSNPN, CDR2 SVGIG (reference sequence). CDR3 length equals 13 residues. Study-wide points: The study's VDJdb matching favored anti-spike CD8 responses and missed private and CD4 specificities.

As part of library construction, unique molecular identifiers were attached to individual cDNA molecules. TCRdb redid the calling of the 5' RACE reads with MiXCR, one entry per CDR3 protein. Of about 60,000 distinct CDR3 sequences listed, 9.5% to 15% are singletons. The chain recombines TRBV30 with TRBJ2-5, with a weak D call TRBD2 (6 bases). The clonotype was recovered from an adult who was a healthcare worker with PCR-confirmed SARS-CoV-2 infection or an uninfected control (not recorded which). The sample was whole blood. The CDR3 reads CAWSWAGGETQYF. The CDR3 DNA reads TGTGCCTGGTCATGGGCCGGGGGAGAGACCCAGTACTTC.